This paragraph reports one T cell receptor beta chain. The sample is drawn from a study of blood T cell repertoires in COVID-19. Looking at the study overall: COVID-19 samples, acute and convalescent, were from the United States, Italy and Spain. Sample material is recorded as cDNA or gDNA derived from T cells, B-cell-depleted T cells, or PBMCs.

How the authors handled the data: Amplification with reference gene primers provided the estimates of nucleated cell counts. Profiled with immunoSEQ multiplex PCR; TCRdb holds only in-frame clones, not every one. D and trimming were read from the DNA, whereas the V and J calls and clone size are those reported in that table. The data hold approximately 670,000 clones, with around 89% observed a single time. The receptor comes from a young woman with acute or convalescent COVID-19. Sequenced: peripheral blood.

The CDR3 protein is CASSLLSGGAKREQYF. The CDR3 DNA reads TGTGCCAGCAGCTTGCTGAGCGGGGGGGCGAAACGGGAGCAGTACTTC. The V and J genes are TRBV5-4 and TRBJ2-7; TRBD2 matches 10 bases. Trimming removed 1 base from V and 7 bases from J; junction bases left unmatched: 11. Germline CDR1 and CDR2: SGHNT and YYREEE (reference sequence). This CDR3 spans 16 amino acids.